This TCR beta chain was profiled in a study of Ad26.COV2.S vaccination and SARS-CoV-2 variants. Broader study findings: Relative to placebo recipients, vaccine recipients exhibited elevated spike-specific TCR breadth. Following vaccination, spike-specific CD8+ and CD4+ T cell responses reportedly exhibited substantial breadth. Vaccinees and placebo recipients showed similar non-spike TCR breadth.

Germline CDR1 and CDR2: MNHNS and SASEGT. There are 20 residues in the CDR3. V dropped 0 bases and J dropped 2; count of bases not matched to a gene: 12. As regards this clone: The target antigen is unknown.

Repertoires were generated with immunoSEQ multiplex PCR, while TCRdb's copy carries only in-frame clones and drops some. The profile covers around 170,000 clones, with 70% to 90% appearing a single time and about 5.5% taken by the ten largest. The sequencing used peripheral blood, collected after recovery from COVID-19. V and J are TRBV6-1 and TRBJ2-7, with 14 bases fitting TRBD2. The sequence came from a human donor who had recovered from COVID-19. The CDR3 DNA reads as TGTGCCAGCAGTGAAGCGCTTCTTGAGACTAGCGGGAGGGCCACCTACGAGCAGTACTTC. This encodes CASSEALLETSGRATYEQYF.